The entry below describes one T cell receptor (beta chain). The data are from a study of Ad26.COV2.S vaccination and SARS-CoV-2 variants. Study overall: The donor belonged to the COV1001 Ad26.COV2.S trial arm.

TCRdb's table, derived via immunoSEQ multiplex PCR, lists solely in-frame clones and lacks some. The sample holds 300,000 to 400,000 clones, 90% seen once. The CDR3 contains 12 residues. Trimming removed 0 bases from V and 4 bases from J, with 4 bases in between. Germline loops: CDR1 SGDLS, CDR2 YYNGEE. Sample treatment: some 20 received Ad26.COV2.S at low or high dose, single or two shots; about 5 received placebo; per-sample allocation not given. Sampling was done on day 63 after the first vaccine or placebo injection. Adults aged 18-55 years in Boston included the donor. This TCR was recovered from a person aged 18 to 65 who received the Ad26.COV2.S COVID-19 vaccine or a placebo. The specimen comprised peripheral blood, sampled in a trial of Ad26.COV2.S vaccine versus placebo. V is TRBV9 and J is TRBJ1-2; D unresolved. CDR3 protein: CASSVVSYGYTF. The CDR3 DNA reads TGTGCCAGCAGCGTAGTAAGCTATGGCTACACCTTC.